These 28 T cell receptor beta chains originate from one sample sequenced in a study of a mutant IDH1 vaccine in newly diagnosed glioma. Time point indicated: week 11, during vaccination. With topical imiquimod, each dose of the vaccine consisted of 300 ug of mutant IDH1 20-mer peptide. These receptors lack a known antigen. The data were produced by immunoSEQ multiplex PCR, yet TCRdb's version contains in-frame clones alone and is incomplete. Of some 52,000 clones in the sample, around 90% were seen once. This sample comprised PBMCs, obtained from a glioma patient whose treatment included an IDH1 peptide vaccine. Every receptor here comes from a man in his fifties with glioma.

The V gene is TRBV11-2, the J gene TRBJ2-7, with D possibly matching TRBD1 (5 bases). This CDR3 region has 13 residues. V dropped 4 bases and J dropped 3 bases, with 10 bases sitting between them. Germline loops: CDR1 SGHAT, CDR2 FQNNGV. CDR3 nucleotide sequence: TGTGCCAGCAGCTCCTGGGGCCTCTACGAGCAGTACTTC. This sequence encodes CASSSWGLYEQYF.

The chain uses TRBV5-1 and TRBJ1-5; D gene ambiguous. This CDR3 is built from 15 residues. CDR1 and CDR2 from the germline V gene are SGHRS and YFSETQ. V was shortened by 0 bases and J by 4 bases, with 11 bases between the two germline ends. CDR3 DNA sequence: TGCGCCAGCAGCTTGGCCGGGTACGGGAATCAGCCCCAGCATTTT. Its protein is CASSLAGYGNQPQHF.

The rearrangement links TRBV30 to TRBJ1-5, with a tentative D call TRBD1 (5 bases). The CDR3 is 13 amino acids. V lost 2 bases, J lost 3 bases, and 8 bases lay in between. CDR1 and CDR2 from the germline V gene are GTSNPN and SVGIG (reference sequence). This chain's CDR3 is CAWSSGDNQPQHF. CDR3 nucleotides: TGTGCCTGGAGTTCGGGGGACAATCAGCCCCAGCATTTT.

V gene TRBV5-1 combines with J gene TRBJ1-5, with D possibly being TRBD1 (5 bases). With 3 bases removed from V and 5 bases from J, the gap between germline ends came to 15 bases. Germline-derived CDR1 and CDR2 are SGHRS and YFSETQ. This CDR3 is 15 amino acids long. CDR3 coding DNA: TGCGCCAGCAGCTGGGCAGGGAATAGGGATCAGCCCCAGCATTTT. It yields the protein CASSWAGNRDQPQHF.

The J gene is TRBJ2-7, the V gene TRBV6-5, with TRBD1 matching 9 bases. CDR1 is MNHEY, CDR2 SVGAGI, per germline. This CDR3 is 15 amino acids long. V dropped 0 bases and J dropped 2; count of bases not matched to a gene: 2. Here the CDR3 reads CASSYSGTGTYEQYF. CDR3 nucleotide sequence: TGTGCCAGCAGTTACTCCGGGACAGGGACCTACGAGCAGTACTTC.

The chain joins TRBV28 to TRBJ2-1; 12 bases agree with TRBD2. Losses at the gene ends were 4 bases for V and 8 bases for J; bases not matched to a gene: 6. CDR3 length: 15 amino acids. Germline assignment: CDR1 MDHEN and CDR2 SYDVKM. The CDR3 here is CASSSWTSGVYEQFF. CDR3 in DNA: TGTGCCAGCAGTTCATGGACTAGCGGGGTCTATGAGCAGTTCTTC.

This clone was detected once. CDR3 DNA: TGTGCCAGCAGCTCCCGACGGACTAGCGGGGGGGTAGAGACCCAGTACTTC. Translated, it gives CASSSRRTSGGVETQYF. J is TRBJ2-5 and V is TRBV7-2; 15 bases fit TRBD2. CDR3 length equals 17 residues. The V and J ends lost 4 bases and 4 bases, in that order; junction bases with no gene match: 7. Germline-derived CDR1 and CDR2 are SGHTA and FQGNSA. The full variable domain, rest sourced from reference TRBV7-2 and TRBJ2-5, is GAGVSQSPSNKVTEKGKDVELRCDPISGHTALYWYRQSLGQGLEFLIYFQGNSAPDKSGLPSDRFSAERTGGSVSTLTIQRTQQEDSAVYLCASSSRRTSGGVETQYFGPGTRLLVL.

This rearrangement joins TRBV10-3 to TRBJ2-7; D call uncertain. Trimming stripped 9 bases from V and 5 bases from J, with 2 bases between. The CDR3 length is 8 residues. Looked up from germline, CDR1 is ENHRY and CDR2 is SYGVKD. CDR3 in amino acids: CAINEQYF. The CDR3 DNA reads as TGTGCCATAAACGAGCAGTACTTC.

The rearrangement uses TRBV11-2 and TRBJ1-1, with D unclear. V gave up 0 bases and J gave up 8 bases, with 19 bases separating them. Germline V CDR1 and CDR2: SGHAT, FQNNGV. This CDR3 is built from 16 residues. The CDR3 here is CASSLDLPGLTTEAFF. The CDR3 DNA is TGTGCCAGCAGCTTAGATCTCCCGGGCCTAACTACGGAAGCTTTCTTT.

The gene calls are TRBV2 and TRBJ2-2, with 7 bases matching TRBD1. Germline CDR1 is SNHLY and CDR2 is FYNNEI. The V gene end was trimmed by 6 bases and the J gene end by 3 bases; junction bases not matched to a gene: 4. This CDR3 has 14 amino acids. CDR3 in amino acids: CASRKTGHTGELFF. The CDR3 region has the DNA TGTGCCAGCAGGAAGACAGGGCACACCGGGGAGCTGTTTTTT.

The CDR3 sequence: CASSRGRGRGTEAFF. The CDR3 nucleotides read TGTGCCAGCAGTCGTGGTCGGGGGCGAGGCACTGAAGCTTTCTTT. The chain joins TRBV25-1 to TRBJ1-1; D might be TRBD1 (6 bases). V shed 5 bases and J shed 4 bases, with 17 bases lying between them. CDR1 and CDR2 (germline): MGHDK, SYGVNS. The CDR3 runs 15 residues.

CDR3 in DNA: TGTGCCAGCACCCTCGGTAGTTCACCCCTCCACTTT. Encoded protein: CASTLGSSPLHF. The rearrangement uses TRBV7-9 and TRBJ1-6; D unresolved. The CDR3 is 12 residues long. V lost 7 bases, J lost 9 bases, and 10 bases lay in between. Looked up from germline, CDR1 is SEHNR and CDR2 is FQNEAQ (reference sequence).

The chain recombines TRBV2 with TRBJ1-5; D remains unclear. The V end was cut by 7 bases, the J end by 1 base, with 8 bases between. The CDR3 has 13 amino acids. CDR1 is SNHLY and CDR2 is FYNNEI in the germline V gene. The CDR3 sequence: CASTYWSNQPQHF. DNA of the CDR3: TGTGCCAGCACCTATTGGAGCAATCAGCCCCAGCATTTT.

This chain uses TRBV28 with TRBJ1-6; D gene unclear. The V gene's germline CDR1 is MDHEN and CDR2 SYDVKM. This CDR3 has 14 residues. Trimming removed 5 bases at V and 9 bases at J, with 14 bases between. The chain's CDR3 is CASSLDSRGSPLHF. The CDR3 DNA reads as TGTGCCAGCAGTCTTGACTCGAGAGGTTCACCCCTCCACTTT.

V is TRBV29-1 and J is TRBJ2-3; TRBD1 matches at 8 bases. This CDR3 comprises 13 residues. Germline trimming cut 7 bases from V and 5 bases from J; bases unmatched to any gene: 8. The germline V gene encodes CDR1 SQVTM and CDR2 ANQGSEA. The CDR3 is CSAETGAKDTQYF. The CDR3 DNA follows: TGCAGCGCTGAGACAGGGGCCAAAGATACGCAGTATTTT.

This chain connects TRBV13 to TRBJ2-3, with 7 bases lining up with TRBD2. CDR3 size: 15 residues. Germline-derived CDR1 and CDR2 are PRHDT and FYEKMQ (reference sequence). The trim removed 5 bases at V and 2 bases at J, leaving 7 bases unmatched. CDR3 sequence (DNA): TGTGCCAGCAGCCCCGAAGCGGGATTCACAGATACGCAGTATTTT. This encodes CASSPEAGFTDTQYF.

The chain employs TRBV7-8 and TRBJ1-2; 7 bases are shared with TRBD1. The germline V gene has CDR1 SGHVS and CDR2 FQNEAQ. The ends lost 5 bases at V and 2 bases at J; junction bases unmatched: 8. There are 15 residues in the CDR3. The CDR3 DNA reads as TGTGCCAGCAGCCCCATAGGCAGGGGGAACTATGGCTACACCTTC. Protein: CASSPIGRGNYGYTF.

V is TRBV6-5 and J is TRBJ2-6; 7 bases align to TRBD2. Germline V gene data show CDR1 as MNHEY and CDR2 as SVGAGI. The CDR3 sequence is 15 residues long. The V and J ends lost 9 bases and 2 bases, in that order; junction bases with no gene match: 7. The CDR3 DNA is TGTGCCAGTCAAGCGGGGCGCCCTGGGGCCAACGTCCTGACTTTC. Protein sequence: CASQAGRPGANVLTF.

V usage is TRBV6-5 and J usage is TRBJ1-2; 9 nucleotides align to TRBD1. This CDR3 spans 13 amino acids. Germline CDR1 is MNHEY and CDR2 is SVGAGI. The junction had 6 bases not matched to a gene; V was cut back by 6 bases and J by 7 bases. The CDR3 is CASRQQGARGYTF. In DNA form, the CDR3 reads TGTGCCAGCAGACAACAGGGGGCTCGTGGCTACACCTTC.

The chain employs TRBV30 and TRBJ2-1; the match to TRBD2 covers 7 bases. Losses at the gene ends were 2 bases for V and 10 bases for J; bases not matched to a gene: 5. In germline, CDR1 is GTSNPN, CDR2 SVGIG (reference sequence). This CDR3 is built from 12 residues. The CDR3 coding sequence is TGTGCCTGGAGTTTTGCGGGAGAGGAGCAGTTCTTC. Protein product: CAWSFAGEEQFF. Full variable domain (rest looked up from reference TRBV30 and TRBJ2-1): SQTIHQWPATLVQPVGSPLSLECTVEGTSNPNLYWYRQAAGRGLQLLFYSVGIGQISSEVPQNLSASRPQDRQFILSSKKLLLSDSGFYLCAWSFAGEEQFFGPGTRLTVL.

This clone was observed a single time. The CDR3 loop is CASGGQAHTEAFF. In nucleotides, the CDR3 is TGTGCCAGTGGGGGACAGGCGCACACTGAAGCTTTCTTT. This sequence joins TRBV19 and TRBJ1-1, with 8 bases aligning to TRBD1. Trimming cost V 8 bases and J 3 bases; bases outside gene matches: 5. The CDR3 is 13 residues long. Germline CDR1 is LNHDA and CDR2 is SQIVND (reference sequence).

This chain connects TRBV9 to TRBJ1-1; 7 bases line up with TRBD1. V was pared by 0 bases and J by 5 bases, with 4 bases of the junction left unmatched. This CDR3 contains 14 residues. Germline-derived CDR1 and CDR2 are SGDLS and YYNGEE. CDR3 sequence reads: CASSVAYRGTEAFF. For the CDR3, the DNA is TGTGCCAGCAGCGTAGCGTACAGGGGAACTGAAGCTTTCTTT.

The chain employs TRBV6-5 and TRBJ1-5; tentative D call: TRBD1 (6 bases). The germline gives CDR1 MNHEY, CDR2 SVGAGI. V lost 6 bases to trimming and J lost 2 bases, with 8 bases between them. The CDR3 totals 13 residues. In nucleotides, the CDR3 is TGTGCCAGCAGCGAGGGGGGCAATCAGCCCCAGCATTTT. Protein product: CASSEGGNQPQHF.

This chain connects TRBV5-4 to TRBJ2-7, with a tentative D call TRBD1 (5 bases). Germline CDR1 SGHNT, CDR2 YYREEE (reference sequence). V lost 4 bases, J lost 3 bases, and 14 bases lay in between. The CDR3 spans 14 residues. This chain's CDR3 is CASSLLDNSYEQYF. The CDR3 DNA reads as TGTGCCAGCAGCCTCCTGGACAATAGCTACGAGCAGTACTTC.

This clone was observed a single time. In DNA form, the CDR3 reads TGTGCCAGCAGCTTAGCGAGGTTGACAGGGCGGGTAGGCACTGAAGCTTTCTTT. This gives the protein CASSLARLTGRVGTEAFF. The chain links TRBV7-2 to TRBJ1-1; 7 nucleotides align to TRBD1. Germline values: CDR1 SGHTA, CDR2 FQGNSA. CDR3 length: 18 amino acids. The V segment lost 0 bases and the J segment 4 bases; nucleotides outside the gene matches: 14.

The chain uses TRBV28 and TRBJ2-7; 9 nucleotides line up with TRBD2. V was clipped by 5 bases and J by 3 bases; unmatched bases: 8. Germline CDR1 MDHEN, CDR2 SYDVKM. The CDR3 totals 15 residues. The CDR3 DNA sequence: TGTGCCAGCAGTGCCATAGCGGGAGCCCGCTACGAGCAGTACTTC. Its protein product is CASSAIAGARYEQYF.

V usage is TRBV30 and J usage is TRBJ2-7; 12 bases map to TRBD2. CDR3 length: 16 amino acids. CDR1 is GTSNPN, CDR2 SVGIG, per germline (reference sequence). V was clipped by 8 bases and J by 4 bases; unmatched bases: 15. The CDR3 sequence is CAGSGLAGGPVYEQYF. The CDR3 DNA follows: TGTGCCGGATCGGGGCTAGCGGGAGGGCCGGTGTACGAGCAGTACTTC.

The chain combines TRBV6-1 with TRBJ1-1, with TRBD1 matching over 11 bases. J gave up 4 bases and V 6 bases, and 4 bases lay outside the gene matches. Per the germline V gene, CDR1 is MNHNS and CDR2 is SASEGT. The CDR3 is made up of 14 amino acids. CDR3 nucleotide sequence: TGTGCCAGCAGAGGACAGGGGGCGGTCACTGAAGCTTTCTTT. Encoded protein: CASRGQGAVTEAFF.